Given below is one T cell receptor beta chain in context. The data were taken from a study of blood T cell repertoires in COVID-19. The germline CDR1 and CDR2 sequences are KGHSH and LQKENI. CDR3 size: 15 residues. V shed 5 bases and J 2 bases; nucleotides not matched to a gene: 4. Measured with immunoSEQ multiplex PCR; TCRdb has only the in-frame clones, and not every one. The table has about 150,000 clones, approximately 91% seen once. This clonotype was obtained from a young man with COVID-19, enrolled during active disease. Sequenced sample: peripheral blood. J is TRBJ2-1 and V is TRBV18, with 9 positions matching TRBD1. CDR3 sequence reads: CASSSGQGPYNEQFF. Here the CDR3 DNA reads TGTGCCAGCTCATCGGGACAGGGACCCTACAATGAGCAGTTCTTC. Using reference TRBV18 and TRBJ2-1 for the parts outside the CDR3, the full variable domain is NAGVMQNPRHLVRRRGQEARLRCSPMKGHSHVYWYRQLPEEGLKFMVYLQKENIIDESGMPKERFSAEFPKEGPSILRIQQVVRGDSAAYFCASSSGQGPYNEQFFGPGTRLTVL.